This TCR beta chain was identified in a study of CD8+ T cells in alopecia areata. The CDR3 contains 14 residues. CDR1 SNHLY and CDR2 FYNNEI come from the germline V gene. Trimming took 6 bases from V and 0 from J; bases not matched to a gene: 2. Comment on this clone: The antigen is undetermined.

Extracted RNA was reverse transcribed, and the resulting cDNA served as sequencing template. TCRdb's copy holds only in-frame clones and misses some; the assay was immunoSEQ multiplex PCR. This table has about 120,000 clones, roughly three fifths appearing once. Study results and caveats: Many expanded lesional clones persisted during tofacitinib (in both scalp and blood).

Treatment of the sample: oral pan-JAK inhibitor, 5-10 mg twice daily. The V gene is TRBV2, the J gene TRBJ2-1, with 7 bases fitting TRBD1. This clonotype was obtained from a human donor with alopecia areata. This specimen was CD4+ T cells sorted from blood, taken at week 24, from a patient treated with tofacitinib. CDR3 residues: CASRTGSSYNEQFF. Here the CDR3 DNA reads TGTGCCAGCAGGACAGGGAGCTCCTACAATGAGCAGTTCTTC.